These 5 T cell receptor beta chains were sequenced from one sample in a study of shared clonotypes between healthy human individuals. It was CD45RO-negative cells, positively selected for CCR7, that made up naive CD8 cells, with terminally differentiated effector memory CD45RA+ cells excluded. Data came from immunoSEQ multiplex PCR; TCRdb stores just in-frame clones and leaves some out. The sample includes roughly 2.1 million clones, more than 85% of them seen just once. Source material: naive CD8+ T cells from PBMCs. Source of these receptors: a man aged 18-30 years in good health. Some clones in this sample may be carry-over from other donors' samples.

The rearrangement uses TRBV7-9 and TRBJ1-2, with D unclear. The V and J ends lost 0 bases and 10 bases respectively, with 18 bases between them. The CDR3 is 15 amino acids. Germline V gene sequence: CDR1 SEHNR, CDR2 FQNEAQ (reference sequence). The chain's CDR3 is CASSLARRAGGYYTF. CDR3 DNA sequence: TGTGCCAGCAGCTTAGCGCGGAGGGCCGGCGGGTACTACACCTTC.

The rearrangement uses TRBV13 and TRBJ2-7, with 8 bases that match TRBD2. The V and J ends lost 1 base and 0 bases, in that order; junction bases with no gene match: 2. Germline V gene data show CDR1 as PRHDT and CDR2 as FYEKMQ (reference sequence). This CDR3 comprises 15 residues. CDR3 region: CASSLVREGSYEQYF. The DNA for the CDR3 is TGTGCCAGCAGCTTAGTACGGGAGGGCTCCTACGAGCAGTACTTC.

This clone was seen more than once but under ten times. The chain has TRBV9 and TRBJ2-3, with TRBD2 as a possible D gene (5 bases). The CDR3 sequence is 13 residues long. Per germline, CDR1 SGDLS and CDR2 YYNGEE. V was trimmed by 1 base and J by 5 bases, leaving 8 bases between them. The CDR3 DNA is TGTGCCAGCAGCGTAATAGGGAGAGATACGCAGTATTTT. As protein: CASSVIGRDTQYF.

This chain links TRBV2 with TRBJ2-5, with D uncertain. CDR3 length: 14 amino acids. The germline V and J ends were trimmed by 7 bases and 9 bases, with 21 bases remaining between them. Germline CDR1 SNHLY, CDR2 FYNNEI. The CDR3 sequence is CASTQGPEFLAQYF. In DNA, the CDR3 is TGTGCCAGCACCCAAGGACCGGAATTCTTGGCCCAGTACTTC.

V usage is TRBV7-8 and J usage is TRBJ2-3; D not certain. The germline V gene encodes CDR1 SGHVS and CDR2 FQNEAQ. With 1 base removed from V and 9 bases from J, the gap between germline ends came to 8 bases. The CDR3 runs 12 residues. The CDR3 is CASSLDPRTQYF. For the CDR3, the DNA is TGTGCCAGCAGCTTAGACCCCCGGACGCAGTATTTT.